Listed here are 15 T cell receptor beta chains from one sample, sequenced in a study of shared clonotypes between healthy human individuals. Clones were sequenced by immunoSEQ multiplex PCR, and TCRdb holds only the in-frame ones, with some missing. Found here are over 850,000 clones, more than 75% of them singletons; the top ten hold 0.55% to 0.7%. Sequenced sample: memory CD4+ T cells from PBMCs. Subset described: CD45RA-negative fraction. These receptors all come from a man between 18 and 35 years old in good health. Some clones in this sample may be carry-over from other donors' samples.

The rearrangement joins TRBV15 to TRBJ1-2, with D hard to call. CDR3 length: 12 residues. Trimming stripped 2 bases from V and 8 bases from J, with 9 bases between. From germline, CDR1 is LNHNV and CDR2 YYDKDF (reference sequence). The DNA for the CDR3 is TGTGCCACCAGCAGAAGTTTAGAGGGCTACACCTTC. Protein: CATSRSLEGYTF. The complete variable domain, with remaining parts taken from reference TRBV15 and TRBJ1-2, reads DAMVIQNPRYQVTQFGKPVTLSCSQTLNHNVMYWYQQKSSQAPKLLFHYYDKDFNNEADTPDNFQSRRPNTSFCFLDIRSPGLGDTAMYLCATSRSLEGYTFGSGTRLTVV.

The chain carries TRBV5-8 and TRBJ2-7, with 10 positions matching TRBD2. Germline CDR1 SGHTS, CDR2 YDEGEE. The J segment lost 5 bases and the V segment lost 2 bases, leaving 10 bases of the junction unmatched. There are 16 residues in the CDR3. CDR3 DNA: TGTGCCAGCAGCTTTGGTAGGTTGCTAGCGGGAGACGAGCAGTACTTC. It yields the protein CASSFGRLLAGDEQYF.

This clone was observed a handful of times. This chain joins TRBV6-6 and TRBJ1-2; no clear D. The CDR3 runs 14 residues. The germline V and J ends were trimmed by 6 bases and 2 bases, with 13 bases remaining between them. CDR1 is MNHNY and CDR2 is SVGAGI in the germline V gene (reference sequence). Written as DNA, the CDR3 is TGTGCCAGCAGCGACCGAGCTTCGAACTATGGCTACACCTTC. It is translated as CASSDRASNYGYTF.

The chain recombines TRBV28 with TRBJ1-2; weak D call: TRBD1 (6 bases). The germline V gene has CDR1 MDHEN and CDR2 SYDVKM. The CDR3 is 13 amino acids. Trimming cost V 7 bases and J 3 bases, with 12 bases left between them. The CDR3 coding sequence is TGTGCCAGCAAGAGCAGGGGCTACTATGGCTACACCTTC. Its translation: CASKSRGYYGYTF.

V gene TRBV28 combines with J gene TRBJ1-5; D gene ambiguous. This CDR3 is built from 16 residues. Germline-derived CDR1 and CDR2 are MDHEN and SYDVKM. The ends were cut back, 6 bases at V and 1 base at J, with 16 bases in the middle. This CDR3 reads CASSHGRQPSNQPQHF. In nucleotides, the CDR3 is TGTGCCAGCAGCCACGGCCGACAACCAAGCAATCAGCCCCAGCATTTT.

Points on this clone: This sample also contains other DNA sequences that code for the same CDR3. The rearrangement uses TRBV11-2 and TRBJ2-7, with no clear D. Germline V lookup: CDR1 SGHAT, CDR2 FQNNGV. V dropped 1 base and J dropped 3 bases, with 4 bases sitting between them. The CDR3 is 12 amino acids. The CDR3 region has the DNA TGTGCCAGCAGCTTAGGCGTCTACGAGCAGTACTTC. Protein: CASSLGVYEQYF.

This clone was counted a few times. The chain links TRBV5-4 to TRBJ1-1; D perhaps matches TRBD1 (5 bases). This CDR3 spans 19 amino acids. Trimming removed 4 bases at V and 1 base at J, with 26 bases between. The germline V gene encodes CDR1 SGHNT and CDR2 YYREEE (reference sequence). The CDR3 DNA is TGTGCCAGCAGCCCCCTATACGGCGGGGCCGAAAAGGAGAACACTGAAGCTTTCTTT. Its translation: CASSPLYGGAEKENTEAFF.

V is TRBV2 and J is TRBJ1-5; D is possibly TRBD1 (5 bases). The CDR3 sequence is 14 residues long. The germline V gene encodes CDR1 SNHLY and CDR2 FYNNEI. V was shortened by 2 bases and J by 5 bases, with 10 bases between the two germline ends. The CDR3 DNA is TGTGCCAGCAGTGAACAGGGCCCTTATCAGCCCCAGCATTTT. Translation gives CASSEQGPYQPQHF.

This clone was detected only once. The genes are TRBV2 and TRBJ1-5, with D tentatively TRBD1 (5 bases). The CDR3 is made up of 14 amino acids. Per the germline V gene, CDR1 is SNHLY and CDR2 is FYNNEI. The ends were cut back, 8 bases at V and 2 bases at J, with 13 bases in the middle. CDR3 in amino acids: CASVIETGNQPQHF. The CDR3 nucleotides read TGTGCCAGCGTAATTGAGACAGGCAATCAGCCCCAGCATTTT.

The chain carries TRBV2 and TRBJ1-1; 7 bases map to TRBD1. Germline-derived CDR1 and CDR2 are SNHLY and FYNNEI. The CDR3 covers 13 residues. Trimming cost V 7 bases and J 8 bases; bases outside gene matches: 10. CDR3 sequence: CASNQLEQGEAFF. The DNA for the CDR3 is TGTGCCAGCAATCAGTTAGAACAGGGGGAAGCTTTCTTT.

J is TRBJ2-7 and V is TRBV19; 7 bases fit TRBD2. Germline assignment: CDR1 LNHDA and CDR2 SQIVND (reference sequence). The ends lost 8 bases at V and 4 bases at J; junction bases unmatched: 8. The length of the CDR3 is 13 residues. The CDR3 here is CASHGGSPYEQYF. CDR3 nucleotides: TGTGCCAGTCACGGCGGGAGCCCTTACGAGCAGTACTTC. Full variable domain (rest looked up from reference TRBV19 and TRBJ2-7): DGGITQSPKYLFRKEGQNVTLSCEQNLNHDAMYWYRQDPGQGLRLIYYSQIVNDFQKGDIAEGYSVSREKKESFPLTVTSAQKNPTAFYLCASHGGSPYEQYFGPGTRLTVT.

The chain has TRBV15 and TRBJ2-7; D is ambiguous. Germline values: CDR1 LNHNV, CDR2 YYDKDF (reference sequence). This CDR3 is built from 13 residues. V gave up 0 bases and J gave up 4 bases, with 7 bases separating them. Written as DNA, the CDR3 is TGTGCCACCAGCAGAGATCCAGAGTACGAGCAGTACTTC. Translation gives CATSRDPEYEQYF.

Details on this clone: The sample carries other DNA sequences with the same CDR3. V is TRBV7-2 and J is TRBJ2-7, with 10 bases aligning to TRBD2. CDR3 length equals 17 residues. J was trimmed by 2 bases and V by 0 bases; bases with no gene match: 7. CDR1 and CDR2 from the germline V gene are SGHTA and FQGNSA. The CDR3 loop reads CASSLAGLAADPYEQYF. CDR3 coding DNA: TGTGCCAGCAGCTTAGCCGGACTAGCGGCGGATCCCTACGAGCAGTACTTC.

At least ten counts were recorded for this clone. The chain employs TRBV5-6 and TRBJ2-3; 10 bases are a match to TRBD2. Per the germline V gene, CDR1 is SGHDT and CDR2 is YYEEEE. CDR3 size: 16 residues. V shed 4 bases and J 6 bases; nucleotides not matched to a gene: 11. CDR3 sequence reads: CASSTSSGRALDTQYF. As DNA, the CDR3 is TGTGCCAGCAGCACCTCAAGCGGGAGGGCCTTGGATACGCAGTATTTT. Full variable domain (rest looked up from reference TRBV5-6 and TRBJ2-3): DAGVTQSPTHLIKTRGQQVTLRCSPKSGHDTVSWYQQALGQGPQFIFQYYEEEERQRGNFPDRFSGHQFPNYSSELNVNALLLGDSALYLCASSTSSGRALDTQYFGPGTRLTVL.

The V call is TRBV9, the J call TRBJ2-3, with D perhaps TRBD1 (6 bases). The V gene lost 4 bases and the J gene lost 10 bases, with 25 bases spanning the gap. Germline assignment: CDR1 SGDLS and CDR2 YYNGEE. The CDR3 contains 16 residues. DNA of the CDR3: TGTGCCAGCAGCACCGGGACACCGTCAGCCCCGAATGCGCAGTATTTT. Protein product: CASSTGTPSAPNAQYF.